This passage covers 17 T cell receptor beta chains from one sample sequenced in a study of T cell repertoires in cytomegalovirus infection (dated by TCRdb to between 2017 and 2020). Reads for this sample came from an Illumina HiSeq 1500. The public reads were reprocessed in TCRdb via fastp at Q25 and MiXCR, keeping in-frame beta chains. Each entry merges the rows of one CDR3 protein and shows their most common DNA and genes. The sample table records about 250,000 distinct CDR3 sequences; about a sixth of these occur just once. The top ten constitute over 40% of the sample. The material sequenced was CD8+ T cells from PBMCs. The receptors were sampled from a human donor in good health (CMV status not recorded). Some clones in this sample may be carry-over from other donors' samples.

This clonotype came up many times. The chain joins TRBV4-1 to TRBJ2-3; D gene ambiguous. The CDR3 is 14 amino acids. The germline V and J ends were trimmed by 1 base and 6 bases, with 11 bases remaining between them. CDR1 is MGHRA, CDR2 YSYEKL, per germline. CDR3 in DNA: TGCGCCAGCAGCCAAGCGTGGTCGAGGGATACGCAGTATTTT. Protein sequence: CASSQAWSRDTQYF.

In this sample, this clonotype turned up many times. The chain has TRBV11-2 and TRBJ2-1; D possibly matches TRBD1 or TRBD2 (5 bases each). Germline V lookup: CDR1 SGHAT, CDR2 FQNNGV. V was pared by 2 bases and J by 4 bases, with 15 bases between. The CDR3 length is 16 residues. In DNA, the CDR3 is TGTGCCAGCAGCTTACCCCGGGACCCGCCGTACAATGAGCAGTTCTTC. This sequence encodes CASSLPRDPPYNEQFF.

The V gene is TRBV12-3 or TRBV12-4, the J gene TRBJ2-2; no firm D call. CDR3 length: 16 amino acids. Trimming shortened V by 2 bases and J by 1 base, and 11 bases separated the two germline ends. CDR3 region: CASSLWLSLNTGELFF. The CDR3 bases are TGTGCCAGCAGTTTATGGCTGAGTCTGAACACCGGGGAGCTGTTTTTT.

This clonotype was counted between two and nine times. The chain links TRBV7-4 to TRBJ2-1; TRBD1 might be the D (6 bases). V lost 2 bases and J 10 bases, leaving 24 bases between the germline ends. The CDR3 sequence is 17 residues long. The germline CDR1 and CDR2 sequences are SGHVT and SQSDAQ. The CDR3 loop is CASSLREGQSLLREQFF. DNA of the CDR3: TGTGCCAGCAGCTTAAGGGAAGGACAGTCCTTACTTCGGGAGCAGTTCTTC.

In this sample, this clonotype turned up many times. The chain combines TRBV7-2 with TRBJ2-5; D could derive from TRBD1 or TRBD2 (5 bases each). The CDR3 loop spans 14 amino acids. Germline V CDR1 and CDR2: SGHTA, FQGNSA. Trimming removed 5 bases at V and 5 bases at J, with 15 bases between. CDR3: CASSPGPSRETQYF. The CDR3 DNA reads TGTGCCAGCAGCCCGGGGCCAAGCCGGGAGACCCAGTACTTC.

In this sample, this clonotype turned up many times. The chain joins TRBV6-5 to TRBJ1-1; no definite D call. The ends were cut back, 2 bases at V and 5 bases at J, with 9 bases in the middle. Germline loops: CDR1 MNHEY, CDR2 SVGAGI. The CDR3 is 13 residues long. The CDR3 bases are TGTGCCAGCAGTTACGGGCCTGGGACTGAAGCTTTCTTT. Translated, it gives CASSYGPGTEAFF.

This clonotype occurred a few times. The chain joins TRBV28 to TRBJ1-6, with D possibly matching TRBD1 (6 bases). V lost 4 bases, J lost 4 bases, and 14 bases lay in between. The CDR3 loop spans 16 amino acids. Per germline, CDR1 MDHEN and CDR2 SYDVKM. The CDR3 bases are TGTGCCAGCAGTTCCTCGAGGGGGTGGTATAATTCACCCCTCCACTTT. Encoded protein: CASSSSRGWYNSPLHF. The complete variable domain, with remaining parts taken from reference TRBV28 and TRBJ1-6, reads DVKVTQSSRYLVKRTGEKVFLECVQDMDHENMFWYRQDPGLGLRLIYFSYDVKMKEKGDIPEGYSVSREKKERFSLILESASTNQTSMYLCASSSSRGWYNSPLHFGNGTRLTVT.

Here the CDR3 DNA reads TGTGCCAGCAGTGAAGTAGGGGACACTGAAGCTTTCTTT. It encodes CASSEVGDTEAFF. The rearrangement joins TRBV6-1 to TRBJ1-1, with a weak D call TRBD1 (5 bases). Germline loops: CDR1 MNHNS, CDR2 SASEGT. V shed 1 base and J shed 3 bases, with 6 bases lying between them. The CDR3 loop spans 13 amino acids.

CDR3 bases: TGTGCCAGCATCCCTCCAGGAGAAAAACTGTTTTTT. Residues: CASIPPGEKLFF. V is TRBV2 and J is TRBJ1-4; D unclear. Per the germline V gene, CDR1 is SNHLY and CDR2 is FYNNEI. This CDR3 has 12 amino acids. Trimming removed 7 bases from V and 8 bases from J, with 11 bases in between. The full variable domain, with the rest looked up from reference TRBV2 and TRBJ1-4, is EPEVTQTPSHQVTQMGQEVILRCVPISNHLYFYWYRQILGQKVEFLVSFYNNEISEKSEIFDDQFSVERPDGSNFTLKIRSTKLEDSAMYFCASIPPGEKLFFGSGTQLSVL.

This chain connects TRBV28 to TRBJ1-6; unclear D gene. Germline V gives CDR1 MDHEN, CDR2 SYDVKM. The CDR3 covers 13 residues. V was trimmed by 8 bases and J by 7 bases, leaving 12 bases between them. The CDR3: CASGRGWNSPLHF. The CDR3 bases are TGTGCCAGCGGGCGGGGATGGAATTCACCCCTCCACTTT.

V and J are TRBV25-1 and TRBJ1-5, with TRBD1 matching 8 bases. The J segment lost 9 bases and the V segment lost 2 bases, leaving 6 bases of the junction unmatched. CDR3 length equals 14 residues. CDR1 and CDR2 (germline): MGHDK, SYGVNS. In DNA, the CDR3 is TGTGCCAGCAGTGAAGGGACAGGCTCTGCGCCCCAGCATTTT. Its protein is CASSEGTGSAPQHF.

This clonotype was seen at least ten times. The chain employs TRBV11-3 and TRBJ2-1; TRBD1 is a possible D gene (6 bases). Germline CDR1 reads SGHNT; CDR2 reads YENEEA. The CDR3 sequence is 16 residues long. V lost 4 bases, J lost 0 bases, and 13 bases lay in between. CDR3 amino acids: CASSYSTGSSYNEQFF. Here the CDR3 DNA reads TGTGCCAGCAGCTATTCTACAGGGAGCTCCTACAATGAGCAGTTCTTC.

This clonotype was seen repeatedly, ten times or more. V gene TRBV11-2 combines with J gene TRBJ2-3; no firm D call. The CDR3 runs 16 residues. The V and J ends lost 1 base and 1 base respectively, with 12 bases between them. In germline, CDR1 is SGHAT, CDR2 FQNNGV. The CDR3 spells CASSLAGQVGTDTQYF. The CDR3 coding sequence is TGTGCCAGCAGCTTAGCTGGTCAGGTGGGCACAGATACGCAGTATTTT.

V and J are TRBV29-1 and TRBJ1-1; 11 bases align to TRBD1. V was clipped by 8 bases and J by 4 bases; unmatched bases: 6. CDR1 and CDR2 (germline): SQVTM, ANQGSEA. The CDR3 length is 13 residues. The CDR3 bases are TGCAGCACTGAGGGGACAGGGGGCACTGAAGCTTTCTTT. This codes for CSTEGTGGTEAFF.

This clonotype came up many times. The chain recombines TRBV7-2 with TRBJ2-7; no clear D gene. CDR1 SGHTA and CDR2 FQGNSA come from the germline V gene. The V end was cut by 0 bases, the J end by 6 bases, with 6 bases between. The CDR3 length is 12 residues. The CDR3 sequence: CASSLAGPEQYF. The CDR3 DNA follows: TGTGCCAGCAGCTTAGCAGGGCCCGAGCAGTACTTC. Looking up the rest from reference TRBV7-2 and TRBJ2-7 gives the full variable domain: GAGVSQSPSNKVTEKGKDVELRCDPISGHTALYWYRQSLGQGLEFLIYFQGNSAPDKSGLPSDRFSAERTGGSVSTLTIQRTQQEDSAVYLCASSLAGPEQYFGPGTRLTVT.

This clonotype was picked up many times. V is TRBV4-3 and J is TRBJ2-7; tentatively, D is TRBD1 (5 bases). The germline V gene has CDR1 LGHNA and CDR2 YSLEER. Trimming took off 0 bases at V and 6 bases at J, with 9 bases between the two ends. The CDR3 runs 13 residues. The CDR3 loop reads CASSQDLGREQYF. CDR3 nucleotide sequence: TGCGCCAGCAGCCAAGATCTGGGGCGCGAGCAGTACTTC.

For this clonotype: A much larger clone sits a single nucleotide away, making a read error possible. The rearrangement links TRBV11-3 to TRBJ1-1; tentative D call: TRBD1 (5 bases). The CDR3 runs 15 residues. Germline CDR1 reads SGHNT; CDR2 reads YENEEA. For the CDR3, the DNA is TGTGCCGGCAGCCCCCTGGGCCAGGGGAACACTGAAGCTTTCTTT. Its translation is CAGSPLGQGNTEAFF.